These 9 T cell receptor beta chains were all obtained from the same sample, sequenced in a study of PD-1 blockade in classical Hodgkin lymphoma. Sequenced by immunoSEQ multiplex PCR; TCRdb stores in-frame clones only, minus some. The sample consists of 7,500 to 8,000 clones, about 86% of them appearing once. Relapses following autologous stem cell transplantation were seen in all patients, with brentuximab vedotin exposure varying. This sample comprised peripheral blood mononuclear cells (PBMCs), obtained at baseline. The receptors were gathered from a human donor with classical Hodgkin lymphoma.

The V call is TRBV7-9, the J call TRBJ2-5, with D maybe TRBD1 (6 bases). CDR1 is SEHNR and CDR2 is FQNEAQ in the germline V gene (reference sequence). The CDR3 is made up of 16 amino acids. Trimming cost V 5 bases and J 5 bases, with 21 bases left between them. The CDR3 loop reads CASSTTLGGSAETQYF. The CDR3 nucleotides are TGTGCCAGCAGCACCACGCTAGGGGGTTCGGCTGAGACCCAGTACTTC.

The chain joins TRBV19 to TRBJ2-5, with 14 bases lining up with TRBD2. Germline loops: CDR1 LNHDA, CDR2 SQIVND (reference sequence). The junction had 20 bases not matched to a gene; V was cut back by 9 bases and J by 2 bases. CDR3 length equals 20 residues. As DNA, the CDR3 is TGTGCCAGGGTGGCCAGTTTTCCGGGACTAGCGGGAGATAGGCAAGAGACCCAGTACTTC. Its translation: CARVASFPGLAGDRQETQYF.

The chain has TRBV28 and TRBJ2-7; D uncertain. From germline, CDR1 is MDHEN and CDR2 SYDVKM. Deletions cut 10 bases from V and 6 bases from J, with 16 bases between. The CDR3 totals 12 residues. The CDR3 sequence: CATGPINGEQYF. The DNA for the CDR3 is TGTGCCACAGGCCCCATTAACGGCGAGCAGTACTTC.

The rearrangement uses TRBV7-2 and TRBJ1-2; D ambiguous. The CDR3 length is 14 residues. Trimming took 2 bases from V and 0 from J, leaving 7 bases between them. Looked up from germline, CDR1 is SGHTA and CDR2 is FQGNSA. The CDR3 sequence is CASSLYVPNYGYTF. The CDR3 bases are TGTGCCAGCAGCTTATACGTCCCTAACTATGGCTACACCTTC.

V and J are TRBV29-1 and TRBJ2-1; 12 nucleotides match TRBD2. The J segment lost 8 bases and the V segment lost 4 bases, leaving 6 bases of the junction unmatched. The CDR3 is 14 amino acids. Germline assignment: CDR1 SQVTM and CDR2 ANQGSEA. The CDR3 DNA sequence: TGCAGCGTTGGACTAGCGGGAGCAACCGATGAGCAGTTCTTC. This gives the protein CSVGLAGATDEQFF.

J is TRBJ2-7 and V is TRBV30; 7 bases are shared with TRBD1. V was clipped by 0 bases and J by 6 bases; unmatched bases: 5. Germline V gene lookup returns CDR1 GTSNPN and CDR2 SVGIG (reference sequence). This CDR3 spans 13 amino acids. CDR3 region: CAWSVLRGSEQYF. The CDR3 bases are TGTGCCTGGAGTGTACTCAGGGGGAGCGAGCAGTACTTC.

The chain combines TRBV5-1 with TRBJ1-2; TRBD1 matches 7 bases. CDR3 length equals 13 residues. Germline loops: CDR1 SGHRS, CDR2 YFSETQ. V lost 4 bases, J lost 2 bases, and 2 bases stayed unmatched. The DNA for the CDR3 is TGCGCCAGCAGCGAGACAGGGAACTATGGCTACACCTTC. Protein product: CASSETGNYGYTF.

The rearrangement joins TRBV6-5 to TRBJ1-5; D uncertain. Germline V CDR1 and CDR2: MNHEY, SVGAGI. V shed 5 bases and J shed 0 bases, with 11 bases lying between them. The CDR3 spans 15 residues. The CDR3 DNA follows: TGTGCCAGCAGTCCGACACTGTATAGCAATCAGCCCCAGCATTTT. This codes for CASSPTLYSNQPQHF.

The rearrangement links TRBV7-3 to TRBJ2-5; D is possibly TRBD1 (5 bases). The CDR3 is 13 residues long. The V and J ends lost 7 bases and 2 bases respectively, with 11 bases between them. Looked up from germline, CDR1 is SGHTA and CDR2 is FQGTGA. CDR3 sequence: CASTFRGQETQYF. CDR3 in DNA: TGTGCCAGCACCTTTAGGGGACAAGAGACCCAGTACTTC. Full variable domain (remainder filled in from reference TRBV7-3 and TRBJ2-5): GAGVSQTPSNKVTEKGKYVELRCDPISGHTALYWYRQSLGQGPEFLIYFQGTGAADDSGLPNDRFFAVRPEGSVSTLKIQRTERGDSAVYLCASTFRGQETQYFGPGTRLLVL.